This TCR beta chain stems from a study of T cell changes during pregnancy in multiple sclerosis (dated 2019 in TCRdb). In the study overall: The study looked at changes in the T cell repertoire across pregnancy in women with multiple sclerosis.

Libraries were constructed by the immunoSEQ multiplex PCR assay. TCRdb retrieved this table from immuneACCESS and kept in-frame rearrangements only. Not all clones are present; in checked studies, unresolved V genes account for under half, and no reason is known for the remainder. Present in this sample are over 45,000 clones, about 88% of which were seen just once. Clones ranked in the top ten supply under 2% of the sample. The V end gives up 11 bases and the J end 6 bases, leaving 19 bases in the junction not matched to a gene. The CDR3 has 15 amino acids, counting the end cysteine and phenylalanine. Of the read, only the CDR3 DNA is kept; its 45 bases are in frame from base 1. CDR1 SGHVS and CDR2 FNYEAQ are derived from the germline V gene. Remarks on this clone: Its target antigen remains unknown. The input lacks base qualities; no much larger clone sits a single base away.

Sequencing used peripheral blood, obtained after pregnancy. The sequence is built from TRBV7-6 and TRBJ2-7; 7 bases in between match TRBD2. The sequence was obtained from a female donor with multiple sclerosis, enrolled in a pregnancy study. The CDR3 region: CAEPPTAGDHPEQYF. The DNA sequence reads TGTGCCGAACCCCCCACGGCGGGAGATCACCCCGAGCAGTACTTC.